This TCR beta chain comes out of a study of radiotherapy plus CTLA-4 blockade in lung cancer. As for the study in general: Objective responses occurred in about a sixth of patients; about 34% had disease control. Study findings and constraints: After treatment with radiotherapy plus ipilimumab, TCR clones that came from the tumor expanded in blood.

About this clone itself: Its matching antigen is unknown.

Germline-derived CDR1 and CDR2 are SGHTA and FQGNSA. This CDR3 contains 14 residues. With 1 base removed from V and 4 bases from J, the gap between germline ends came to 11 bases. TCRdb's copy holds only in-frame clones and misses some; the assay was immunoSEQ multiplex PCR. The data show tens of thousands of clones, almost 85% seen once. The sequenced sample was peripheral blood, obtained from a patient treated with radiotherapy plus ipilimumab. The chain combines TRBV7-2 with TRBJ2-7; perhaps TRBD1 as D (7 bases). This TCR came from a human donor with non-small cell lung cancer whose response to radiotherapy plus ipilimumab could not be evaluated. The CDR3 DNA reads TGTGCCAGCAGCTTAGGGGCGGGACAGTACGAGCAGTACTTC. This codes for CASSLGAGQYEQYF.